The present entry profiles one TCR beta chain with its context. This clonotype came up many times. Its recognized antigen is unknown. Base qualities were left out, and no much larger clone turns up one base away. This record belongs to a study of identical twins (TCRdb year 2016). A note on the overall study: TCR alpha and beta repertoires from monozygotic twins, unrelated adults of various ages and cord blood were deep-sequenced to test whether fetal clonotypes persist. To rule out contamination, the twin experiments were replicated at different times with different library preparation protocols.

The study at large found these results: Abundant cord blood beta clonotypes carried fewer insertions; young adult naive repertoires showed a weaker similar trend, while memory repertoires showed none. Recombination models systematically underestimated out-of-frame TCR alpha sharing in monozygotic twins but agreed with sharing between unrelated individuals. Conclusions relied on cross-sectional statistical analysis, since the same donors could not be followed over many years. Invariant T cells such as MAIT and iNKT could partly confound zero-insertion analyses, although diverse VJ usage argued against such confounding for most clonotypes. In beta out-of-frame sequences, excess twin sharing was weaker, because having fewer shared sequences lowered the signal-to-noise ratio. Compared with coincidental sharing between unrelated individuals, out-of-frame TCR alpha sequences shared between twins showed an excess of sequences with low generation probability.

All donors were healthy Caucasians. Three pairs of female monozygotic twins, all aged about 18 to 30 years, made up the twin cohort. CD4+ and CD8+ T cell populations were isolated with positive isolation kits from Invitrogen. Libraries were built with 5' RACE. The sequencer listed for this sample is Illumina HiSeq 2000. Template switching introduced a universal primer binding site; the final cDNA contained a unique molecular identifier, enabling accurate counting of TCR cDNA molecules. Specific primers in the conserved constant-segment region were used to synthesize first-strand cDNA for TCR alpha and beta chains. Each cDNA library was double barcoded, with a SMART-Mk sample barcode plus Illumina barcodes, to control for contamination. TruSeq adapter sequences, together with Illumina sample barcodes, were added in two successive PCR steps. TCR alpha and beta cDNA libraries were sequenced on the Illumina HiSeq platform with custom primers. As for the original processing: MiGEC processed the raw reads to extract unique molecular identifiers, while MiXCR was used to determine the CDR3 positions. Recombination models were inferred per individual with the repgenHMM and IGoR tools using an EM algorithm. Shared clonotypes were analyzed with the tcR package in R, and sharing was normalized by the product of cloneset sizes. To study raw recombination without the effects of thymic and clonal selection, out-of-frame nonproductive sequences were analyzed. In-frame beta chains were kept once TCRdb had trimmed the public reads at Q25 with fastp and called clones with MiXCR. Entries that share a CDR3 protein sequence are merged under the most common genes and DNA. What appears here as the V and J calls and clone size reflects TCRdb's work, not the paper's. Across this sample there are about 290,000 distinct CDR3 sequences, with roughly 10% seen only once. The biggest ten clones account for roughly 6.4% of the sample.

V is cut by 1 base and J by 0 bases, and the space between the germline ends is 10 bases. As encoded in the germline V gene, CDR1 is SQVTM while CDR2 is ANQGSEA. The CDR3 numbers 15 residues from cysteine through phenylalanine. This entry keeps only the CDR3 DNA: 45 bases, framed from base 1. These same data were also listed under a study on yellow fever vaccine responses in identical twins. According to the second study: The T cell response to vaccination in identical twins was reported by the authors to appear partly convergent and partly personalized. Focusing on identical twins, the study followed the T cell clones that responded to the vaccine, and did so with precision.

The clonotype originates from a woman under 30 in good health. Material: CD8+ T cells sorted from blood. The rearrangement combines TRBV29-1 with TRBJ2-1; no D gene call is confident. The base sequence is TGCAGCGTTGAAGTTGTGGGTTCCTCCTACAATGAGCAGTTCTTC. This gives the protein CSVEVVGSSYNEQFF.